These T cell receptor beta chains were read from a single sample in a study of T cell repertoires in cytomegalovirus infection. What these receptors recognize is not known. TCRdb itself ran the reads through MiXCR, one entry per CDR3 protein. The table includes over 100,000 distinct CDR3 sequences, less than 30% detected once. The sequenced sample was CD8+ T cells from cultured PBMCs, obtained from culture after CMV antigen stimulation. Receptors originate from a human donor in good health (CMV status not recorded). Some clones in this sample may be carry-over from other donors' samples. Both conserved end residues are part of each CDR3. The order of the fields is CDR3 DNA, CDR3 protein, clone size, V gene, D gene, J gene, CDR3 length. The D gene is left open where the match is weak. Where a row states a size, it is once, few, many or the class of an expanded clone; other rows omit it.

CDR3 DNA: TGTGCCAGCAGCCGGGTGGGACATTACACCTTC
CDR3 protein: CASSRVGHYTF
clone size: few
V gene: TRBV5-4
D gene: -
J gene: TRBJ1-2
CDR3 length: 11

CDR3 DNA: TGTGCCAACCCGGGACAGGGGGCACCTGAGCAGTTCTTC
CDR3 protein: CANPGQGAPEQFF
clone size: few
V gene: TRBV7-9
D gene: TRBD1
J gene: TRBJ2-1
CDR3 length: 13

CDR3 DNA: TGTGCCAGCAGCTTAGAGGGGGGGGAGGGGACCCTCCACTTT
CDR3 protein: CASSLEGGEGTLHF
clone size: many
V gene: TRBV7-8
D gene: -
J gene: TRBJ1-6
CDR3 length: 14

CDR3 DNA: TGTGCCAGCAGCTTTATAGGGGCCCGGGATGAGCAGTTCTTC
CDR3 protein: CASSFIGARDEQFF
clone size: -
V gene: TRBV7-9
D gene: -
J gene: TRBJ2-1
CDR3 length: 14

CDR3 DNA: TGTGCCAGCAGCCCGAGACAGACGGACGAGCAGTACTTC
CDR3 protein: CASSPRQTDEQYF
clone size: -
V gene: TRBV7-6
D gene: -
J gene: TRBJ2-7
CDR3 length: 13

CDR3 DNA: TGTGCCAGCAGCTTAGGATTGGGCAATCAGCCCCAGCATTTT
CDR3 protein: CASSLGLGNQPQHF
clone size: -
V gene: TRBV13
D gene: -
J gene: TRBJ1-5
CDR3 length: 14

CDR3 DNA: TGTGCCAGCAGCCTCGGGATAGGGACCCACGAGCAGTACTTC
CDR3 protein: CASSLGIGTHEQYF
clone size: -
V gene: TRBV5-4
D gene: -
J gene: TRBJ2-7
CDR3 length: 14

CDR3 DNA: TGCAGTGCTACCTCCTCCTTGGCGACTAGCGGCGAGACCCAGTACTTC
CDR3 protein: CSATSSLATSGETQYF
clone size: -
V gene: TRBV20-1
D gene: TRBD2
J gene: TRBJ2-5
CDR3 length: 16

CDR3 DNA: TGTGCCAGCAGTTACGGGCAGGACAATCAGCCCCAGCATTTT
CDR3 protein: CASSYGQDNQPQHF
clone size: few
V gene: TRBV6-5
D gene: -
J gene: TRBJ1-5
CDR3 length: 14

CDR3 DNA: TGTGCCAGCAGTTTAGAGGTTTCGGGGACTGAAGCTTTCTTT
CDR3 protein: CASSLEVSGTEAFF
clone size: few
V gene: TRBV12-3/TRBV12-4
D gene: -
J gene: TRBJ1-1
CDR3 length: 14

CDR3 DNA: TGTGCCAGCAGCTTAGGCAGGGTACTCAATGAGCAGTTCTTC
CDR3 protein: CASSLGRVLNEQFF
clone size: few
V gene: TRBV11-2
D gene: -
J gene: TRBJ2-1
CDR3 length: 14

CDR3 DNA: TGTGCCAGCAGCCCAGGCCCCAATCCTACCTACAATGAGCAGTTCTTC
CDR3 protein: CASSPGPNPTYNEQFF
clone size: -
V gene: TRBV7-3
D gene: -
J gene: TRBJ2-1
CDR3 length: 16

CDR3 DNA: TGTGCCAGCAGCGCTGGTAGGGGCTCTGAAGCTTTCTTT
CDR3 protein: CASSAGRGSEAFF
clone size: few
V gene: TRBV9
D gene: -
J gene: TRBJ1-1
CDR3 length: 13

CDR3 DNA: TGTGCCAGCAGTTTAGCCCGGAACACTGAAGCTTTCTTT
CDR3 protein: CASSLARNTEAFF
clone size: -
V gene: TRBV27
D gene: -
J gene: TRBJ1-1
CDR3 length: 13

CDR3 DNA: TGTGCCAGCTGGGGACTAGCGGGGGGGCGCGAGCAGTTCTTC
CDR3 protein: CASWGLAGGREQFF
clone size: few
V gene: TRBV6-1
D gene: TRBD2
J gene: TRBJ2-1
CDR3 length: 14

CDR3 DNA: TGTGCCAGCAGTTTTGGGGGGGGCTACAATGAGCAGTTCTTC
CDR3 protein: CASSFGGGYNEQFF
clone size: -
V gene: TRBV6-2/TRBV6-3
D gene: TRBD2
J gene: TRBJ2-1
CDR3 length: 14

CDR3 DNA: TGTGCCAGCAGTGTTGATGGGACAGCAACAGATACGCAGTATTTT
CDR3 protein: CASSVDGTATDTQYF
clone size: -
V gene: TRBV2
D gene: TRBD1
J gene: TRBJ2-3
CDR3 length: 15

CDR3 DNA: TGCAGCGTTGAAGATCTTGGGGCCGACACTGAAGCTTTCTTT
CDR3 protein: CSVEDLGADTEAFF
clone size: few
V gene: TRBV29-1
D gene: -
J gene: TRBJ1-1
CDR3 length: 14

CDR3 DNA: TGTGCCAGCAGCTCCCTGGGACTTACCTACGAGCAGTACTTC
CDR3 protein: CASSSLGLTYEQYF
clone size: many
V gene: TRBV7-2
D gene: -
J gene: TRBJ2-7
CDR3 length: 14

CDR3 DNA: TGTGCCAGCAGTTTTGCTAGCGGGGACAATGAGCAGTTCTTC
CDR3 protein: CASSFASGDNEQFF
clone size: few
V gene: TRBV12-3/TRBV12-4
D gene: TRBD2
J gene: TRBJ2-1
CDR3 length: 14

CDR3 DNA: TGTGCCAGCAGCTCTAGCGGGGGGGCCAATGAGCAGTTCTTC
CDR3 protein: CASSSSGGANEQFF
clone size: few
V gene: TRBV11-1
D gene: TRBD2
J gene: TRBJ2-1
CDR3 length: 14

CDR3 DNA: TGTGCCAGCAGAGCCGGGACAGGGCGGTTGGGAACTGAAGCTTTCTTT
CDR3 protein: CASRAGTGRLGTEAFF
clone size: few
V gene: TRBV7-9
D gene: TRBD1
J gene: TRBJ1-1
CDR3 length: 16

CDR3 DNA: TGTGCCAGCAGTTTCGGGGGGATAAGCAATCAGCCCCAGCATTTT
CDR3 protein: CASSFGGISNQPQHF
clone size: -
V gene: TRBV28
D gene: -
J gene: TRBJ1-5
CDR3 length: 15

CDR3 DNA: TGTGCCAGCAGCCACGACAGCACCAACAATGAGCAGTTCTTC
CDR3 protein: CASSHDSTNNEQFF
clone size: many
V gene: TRBV7-6
D gene: -
J gene: TRBJ2-1
CDR3 length: 14

CDR3 DNA: TGTGCCAGTAGTATGAAGGGCCCGCTAGAGCTGTTTTTT
CDR3 protein: CASSMKGPLELFF
clone size: -
V gene: TRBV19
D gene: -
J gene: TRBJ2-2
CDR3 length: 13

CDR3 DNA: TGTGCCAGCACCTACCGGGACGCCCATGGGGAGCAGTACTTC
CDR3 protein: CASTYRDAHGEQYF
clone size: -
V gene: TRBV12-3/TRBV12-4
D gene: -
J gene: TRBJ2-7
CDR3 length: 14

CDR3 DNA: TGTGCCAGCAGCTTAACACAGCACCAAGAGGCCCAGTACTTC
CDR3 protein: CASSLTQHQEAQYF
clone size: -
V gene: TRBV7-6
D gene: -
J gene: TRBJ2-5
CDR3 length: 14

CDR3 DNA: TGTGCCAGCAGCTGGGGGACATCCTCCTACGAGCAGTACTTC
CDR3 protein: CASSWGTSSYEQYF
clone size: many
V gene: TRBV28
D gene: -
J gene: TRBJ2-7
CDR3 length: 14

CDR3 DNA: TGTGCCATCAGTGAGGCTGGACAGGGAGTGTCTGGGGCCAACGTCCTGACTTTC
CDR3 protein: CAISEAGQGVSGANVLTF
clone size: -
V gene: TRBV10-3
D gene: TRBD1
J gene: TRBJ2-6
CDR3 length: 18

CDR3 DNA: TGTGCCAGCGGCCCTGGGGAAAATCAGCCCCAGCATTTT
CDR3 protein: CASGPGENQPQHF
clone size: -
V gene: TRBV27
D gene: -
J gene: TRBJ1-5
CDR3 length: 13

CDR3 DNA: TGTGCCACCCGGTGGGATAACGAGCAGTACTTC
CDR3 protein: CATRWDNEQYF
clone size: -
V gene: TRBV27
D gene: -
J gene: TRBJ2-7
CDR3 length: 11

CDR3 DNA: TGTGCCAGCAGTGACTGGGACAGGGAGGAGACCCAGTACTTC
CDR3 protein: CASSDWDREETQYF
clone size: -
V gene: TRBV6-1
D gene: TRBD1
J gene: TRBJ2-5
CDR3 length: 14

CDR3 DNA: TGTGCCGCTGGGTACAATGAGCAGTTCTTC
CDR3 protein: CAAGYNEQFF
clone size: -
V gene: TRBV5-4
D gene: -
J gene: TRBJ2-1
CDR3 length: 10

CDR3 DNA: TGTGCCAGCAGTGATGTGTGGGGAAATTCACCCCTCCACTTT
CDR3 protein: CASSDVWGNSPLHF
clone size: many
V gene: TRBV6-1
D gene: -
J gene: TRBJ1-6
CDR3 length: 14

CDR3 DNA: TGTGCCAGCAGTCCCGTCGTGGGAGCCGGGGAGCTGTTTTTT
CDR3 protein: CASSPVVGAGELFF
clone size: -
V gene: TRBV12-3/TRBV12-4
D gene: -
J gene: TRBJ2-2
CDR3 length: 14

CDR3 DNA: TGTGCCAGCAGTGCCGCTTTTGGTTTTCAAGAGACCCAGTACTTC
CDR3 protein: CASSAAFGFQETQYF
clone size: -
V gene: TRBV2
D gene: -
J gene: TRBJ2-5
CDR3 length: 15

CDR3 DNA: TGTGCCAGCAGGAGCGGAGGCACAGATACGCAGTATTTT
CDR3 protein: CASRSGGTDTQYF
clone size: -
V gene: TRBV27
D gene: -
J gene: TRBJ2-3
CDR3 length: 13

CDR3 DNA: TGTGCTAGTGGTTTGGTTGGGACAGGGTTCTACGAGCAGTACTTC
CDR3 protein: CASGLVGTGFYEQYF
clone size: many
V gene: TRBV12-5
D gene: TRBD1
J gene: TRBJ2-7
CDR3 length: 15

CDR3 DNA: TGTGCCAGCAGCTTCGCGGGGGGGCCGTTCTTC
CDR3 protein: CASSFAGGPFF
clone size: -
V gene: TRBV11-2
D gene: TRBD2
J gene: TRBJ2-1
CDR3 length: 11

CDR3 DNA: TGCGCCAGCAGCTTGAATCCGGGGACCCAGTACGAGCAGTACTTC
CDR3 protein: CASSLNPGTQYEQYF
clone size: -
V gene: TRBV5-1
D gene: -
J gene: TRBJ2-7
CDR3 length: 15

CDR3 DNA: TGTGCCAGCAGTCCTGACGGCTCCTACAATGAGCAGTTCTTC
CDR3 protein: CASSPDGSYNEQFF
clone size: few
V gene: TRBV12-3/TRBV12-4
D gene: -
J gene: TRBJ2-1
CDR3 length: 14

CDR3 DNA: TGCAGTGCCGAGACAGGGCACTATGGCTACACCTTC
CDR3 protein: CSAETGHYGYTF
clone size: few
V gene: TRBV20-1
D gene: TRBD1
J gene: TRBJ1-2
CDR3 length: 12